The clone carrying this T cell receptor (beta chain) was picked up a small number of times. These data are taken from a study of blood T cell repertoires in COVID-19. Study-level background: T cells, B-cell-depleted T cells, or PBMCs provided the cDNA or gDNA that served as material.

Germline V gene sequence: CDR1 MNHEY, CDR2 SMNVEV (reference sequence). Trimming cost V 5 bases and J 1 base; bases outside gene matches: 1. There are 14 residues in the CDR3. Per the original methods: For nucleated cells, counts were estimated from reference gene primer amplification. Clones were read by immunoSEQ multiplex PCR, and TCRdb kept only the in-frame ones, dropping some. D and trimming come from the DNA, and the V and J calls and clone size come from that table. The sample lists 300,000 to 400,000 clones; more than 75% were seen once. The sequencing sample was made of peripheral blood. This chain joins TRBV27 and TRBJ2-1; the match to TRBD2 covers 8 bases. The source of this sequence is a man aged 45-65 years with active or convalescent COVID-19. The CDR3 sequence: CASSRGGSYNEQFF. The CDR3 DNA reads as TGTGCCAGCAGTCGGGGGGGATCCTACAATGAGCAGTTCTTC.